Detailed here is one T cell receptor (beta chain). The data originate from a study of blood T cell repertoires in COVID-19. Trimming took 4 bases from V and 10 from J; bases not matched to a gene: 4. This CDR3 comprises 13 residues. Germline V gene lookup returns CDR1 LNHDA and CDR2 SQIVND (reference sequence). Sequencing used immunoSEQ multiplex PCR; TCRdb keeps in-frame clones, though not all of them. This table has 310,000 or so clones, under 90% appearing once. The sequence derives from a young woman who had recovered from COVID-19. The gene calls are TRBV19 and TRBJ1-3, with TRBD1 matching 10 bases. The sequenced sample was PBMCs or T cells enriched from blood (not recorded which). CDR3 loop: CASSTGQGWTIYF. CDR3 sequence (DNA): TGTGCCAGTAGTACGGGACAGGGGTGGACCATATATTTT. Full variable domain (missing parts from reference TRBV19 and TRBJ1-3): DGGITQSPKYLFRKEGQNVTLSCEQNLNHDAMYWYRQDPGQGLRLIYYSQIVNDFQKGDIAEGYSVSREKKESFPLTVTSAQKNPTAFYLCASSTGQGWTIYFGEGSWLTVV.